The present entry profiles one TCR beta chain with its context. A few counts support this clonotype. The antigen this receptor binds is unknown. Base qualities are missing; no much larger clone stands one base away. CDR1 and CDR2, per the germline V gene (reference sequence), are LNHDA and SQIVND. V ends up 3 bases short and J 2 bases short, with an unmatched junction base count of 4. The CDR3 runs 15 residues from the cysteine to the phenylalanine. This entry keeps only the CDR3 DNA: 45 bases, framed from base 1. The TCR beta CDR3 regions were amplified from RNA transcripts. A first-round RT-PCR of the TCR CDR3 used the HTBI primer set with the Qiagen OneStep RT-PCR kit. A second multiplex PCR round built the libraries, followed by size selection and purification. Libraries were sequenced paired-end with 100 bp reads on an Illumina HiSeq2000. From the authors' description of their analysis: SOAPnuke was used to process the raw data, removing reads that contained adapters or uncalled bases, had a mean Phred below 15, or lacked an exact match to the constant primer or identifier. High-quality paired reads were merged with COPE v1.2.5, and unique nucleotide sequences were defined as clonotypes. Clonotypes were aligned to IMGT TRBV, TRBD and TRBJ reference segments using MiTCR v1.1. Analysis was restricted to V-J combinations with a frequency above 0.0001, which covered 99% to 99.2% of repertoires. A TCS score was defined as the ratio between F50 (clonal expansion) and ExV (chaos), using BLOSUM62-based TCRdist between CDR3 peptides within each V-J. Welch's t-statistics and random forest reduced 450 to 600 V-J features to roughly 13, which were used in a naive Bayes classifier (R e1071). The public reads were reanalyzed by TCRdb: fastp trimming at Q25, MiXCR alignment, in-frame beta chains only. Rows with one shared CDR3 protein collapse into an entry with the most common genes and DNA. The V and J calls come from TCRdb's annotation, not from the publication. Here the sample has 370,000 or so distinct CDR3 sequences; 13% occur a single time. The top ten clones comprise less than 25% of the sample.

This specimen comes from a study of T cells in Graves' hyperthyroidism and ophthalmopathy (dated 2019 in TCRdb). Concerning the study at large: Peripheral blood was collected at initial diagnosis, before any treatment. To identify distinguishing TCR V-J signatures, a discovery cohort of some 99 patients was used, comprising under 45 with Graves' ophthalmopathy and 57 with stable Graves' hyperthyroidism. Prospective prediction of ophthalmopathy was tested in an independent validation cohort of some 20 hyperthyroidism patients and some 17 patients who later progressed to ophthalmopathy. The 80 to 100 discovery patients were randomly divided into training and test sets at a 7:3 ratio. In six Graves' hyperthyroidism patients, the study also compared T-cell repertoires from thyroid tissue with T-cell repertoires from blood. Following sampling, methimazole starting at 30 mg daily was given to hyperthyroidism patients, and high-dose intravenous methylprednisolone was given to ophthalmopathy patients. According to the paper, TCR Vbeta CDR3 sequencing was carried out on some 130 peripheral blood samples, which came from around 43 ophthalmopathy, around 75 hyperthyroidism and about 17 progressor patients.

Study-wide conclusions, independent of this receptor: A 13 V-J signature model separated ophthalmopathy from stable hyperthyroidism, with roughly 88% sensitivity and 81% to 82% specificity in cross-validation and 80%/75% in testing. In validation, the model predicted progression to ophthalmopathy with 60% to 71% sensitivity and around 72% specificity, a median of around six months before onset. Sample size was not statistically predetermined, and blinding of investigators to group allocation was not performed. Blood samples also contained most of the expanded thyroid clonotypes (frequency above 0.001), which suggests that blood repertoires may reflect thyroid immune responses.

The hyperthyroidism patients were between 18 and 65 years old and newly diagnosed, with a disease duration of less than 2 months. Patients with uncontrolled infections, other autoimmune diseases, pregnancy or lactation were excluded. Diagnoses were based on clinical symptoms, serum thyroxine and TRAb, thyroid ultrasound and orbital computed tomography. For progressor patients, blood was drawn at the first diagnosis of hyperthyroidism, before any ophthalmopathy symptoms had appeared. PBMCs were separated from around 9.1 ml of fresh peripheral blood using Ficoll-Paque density gradient centrifugation. Progressor patients were initially diagnosed with Graves' hyperthyroidism and developed ophthalmopathy during follow-up. Total RNA was extracted using Trizol reagent, and RNA quality was assessed on an Agilent 2100 Bioanalyzer.

The V and J segments used are TRBV19 and TRBJ1-5, with 7 middle bases fitting TRBD1. Material: blood. The clonotype originates from a man aged 25-45 years with Graves' hyperthyroidism that later progressed to Graves' ophthalmopathy. The nucleotide sequence reads TGTGCCAGTAGTATTTCAGGGGGGCGCAATCAGCCCCAGCATTTT. It encodes CASSISGGRNQPQHF.